This T cell receptor (beta chain) was obtained from a study of blood T cell repertoires in COVID-19 (dated by TCRdb to the early 2020s). About the investigation overall: Samples covering the acute and convalescent phases of COVID-19 were provided by collaborators in the United States, Italy and Spain. The repertoires were released in a freely available public database intended as a resource for research on the immune response to SARS-CoV-2. Deeply sampled blood TCRbeta repertoires from subjects exposed to, actively infected with, or recovered from COVID-19 were included in the dataset. Samples were obtained from the ongoing ImmuneRACE study (first 160 participants) and from approximately 1,200 subjects provided by 6 global collaborators. The prospective study material was composed of cDNA or gDNA derived from T cells, B-cell-depleted T cells, or PBMCs. Sample metadata almost always included a de-identified subject ID, COVID-19 status, age in years and sex. Where HLA class I and class II types were available, the types were taken from metadata supplied by the sample provider, not from assay-based typing.

The collaborating institutions used their own protocols to collect whole blood in K2EDTA tubes. For TCRbeta analysis, collaborators shipped samples as frozen whole blood, isolated PBMCs, or DNA extracted from either of those sample types. Worth noting for this clone: The target of this receptor is not known. No much larger clone is present one base from it, and per-base qualities are unavailable.

General study outcomes and caveats: The quantity of clinical and demographic metadata differed by source and by participant and was supplied without curation.

CDR3 length: 14 amino acids, cysteine to phenylalanine. Only the CDR3 portion is preserved as DNA: 42 bases, with reading frame beginning at the first base. The V and J ends are trimmed by 2 bases and 4 bases, leaving 11 bases between them. CDR1 and CDR2 (SGHTA, FQGNSA) derive from the germline V gene. The immunoSEQ Assay, a bias-controlled multiplex PCR, was used to amplify TCRbeta CDR3 regions from genomic DNA. In the source study's methods: Within the assay, amplification of reference gene primers was used to estimate how many nucleated cells each sample contained. To quantify the absolute abundance of each unique TCRbeta CDR3 rearrangement, sequence reads were collapsed and filtered. For each sample, productive Simpson clonality was calculated by taking the square root of Simpson's diversity index across productive rearrangements. Held by TCRdb, this immuneACCESS table contains in-frame sequences only and omits some clones. Under half of the omission traces to an unresolved V gene where checked; the cause of the rest is unknown. V and J calls and clone size are copied from that table; D and trimming were computed from the DNA. The sample yields a few hundred thousand clones; approximately 88% were counted once. The ten most abundant clones make up around 0.67% of the sample.

The sequence links TRBV7-2 to TRBJ1-1; there is no confident call for the D gene. Sample: peripheral blood. The sequence came from a human donor in a cohort sampled during active COVID-19. The DNA sequence follows: TGTGCCAGCAGCTTACCGGGGTGGGGCACTGAAGCTTTCTTT. It encodes CASSLPGWGTEAFF.